Described below is a single TCR beta chain sequence and its context. What it binds is unknown. The sample belongs to a study of T cells after posttransplantation cyclophosphamide. Study-level points and caveats: Donor CD8+ memory clones often dominated recipient blood repertoires at later times.

Trimming pared 6 bases from V and 7 bases from J, leaving 15 bases between. The CDR3 contains 13 residues. CDR1 is SGHAT, CDR2 FQNNGV, per germline. Treatment was busulfan-fludarabine conditioning, a marrow graft, and cyclophosphamide on days +3 and +4. TCRdb's table, derived via immunoSEQ multiplex PCR, lists solely in-frame clones and lacks some. Of tens of thousands of clones listed, around 91% were seen once; the top ten hold roughly 2.5%. This receptor was obtained from a male patient between 60 and 69 years old who received an allogeneic stem cell transplant from a related donor and was CMV-positive. Some of the T cells may derive from the graft donor. This chain joins TRBV11-2 and TRBJ2-5; D is perhaps TRBD1 (5 bases). Source: PBMCs, taken 55 to 70 days after allogeneic stem cell transplant with posttransplant cyclophosphamide. The CDR3 sequence is CASSQSRDGTQYF. The CDR3 region has the DNA TGTGCCAGCAGTCAAAGCAGGGATGGGACCCAGTACTTC.